These 20 T cell receptor beta chains originate from one sample sequenced in a study of shared clonotypes between healthy human individuals. The repertoire was sequenced with immunoSEQ multiplex PCR; TCRdb's copy has only in-frame clones and lacks some. The sample lists roughly 2 million clones, 85% to 95% occurring once. Sample: naive CD4+ T cells sorted from blood. Noted subset: CD45RA+ positively selected. The receptors were gathered from a man in his late teens or twenties in good health.

The chain is built from TRBV11-1 and TRBJ1-6; 8 positions agree with TRBD1. V was clipped by 1 base and J by 6 bases; unmatched bases: 5. The CDR3 length is 16 residues. The germline V gene encodes CDR1 SGHAT and CDR2 FQDESV (reference sequence). The CDR3 nucleotides read TGTGCCAGCAGCTTAGGCGGACAGGGAGGTAATTCACCCCTCCACTTT. Residues: CASSLGGQGGNSPLHF.

The chain uses TRBV18 and TRBJ1-1, with D tentatively TRBD1 (5 bases). This CDR3 contains 14 residues. The V gene's germline CDR1 is KGHSH and CDR2 LQKENI. Trimming stripped 3 bases from V and 5 bases from J, with 13 bases between. The CDR3 loop is CASSPSRVDTEAFF. The DNA of the CDR3 is TGTGCCAGCTCACCTAGCAGGGTTGATACTGAAGCTTTCTTT. The full variable domain, its missing parts supplied by reference TRBV18 and TRBJ1-1, is NAGVMQNPRHLVRRRGQEARLRCSPMKGHSHVYWYRQLPEEGLKFMVYLQKENIIDESGMPKERFSAEFPKEGPSILRIQQVVRGDSAAYFCASSPSRVDTEAFFGQGTRLTVV.

This chain joins TRBV6-1 and TRBJ2-3, with D possibly being TRBD1 (5 bases). V dropped 4 bases and J dropped 0 bases, with 11 bases sitting between them. Germline CDR1 is MNHNS and CDR2 is SASEGT. The CDR3 totals 15 residues. In nucleotides, the CDR3 is TGTGCCAGCAGTGGACAGCTTCCTAGCACAGATACGCAGTATTTT. As protein: CASSGQLPSTDTQYF.

Concerning this clone: Other DNA sequences in this specimen translate into the identical CDR3. J is TRBJ2-1 and V is TRBV20-1; D remains unclear. The CDR3 totals 11 residues. CDR1 DFQATT and CDR2 SNEGSKA come from the germline V gene (reference sequence). Between the trimmed V and J ends, which lost 0 bases and 9 bases, there was a span of 6 bases. CDR3 nucleotide sequence: TGCAGTGCTAGAGACGACTCTGAGCAGTTCTTC. Translated: CSARDDSEQFF.

The rearrangement uses TRBV10-2 and TRBJ2-1, with 9 bases aligning to TRBD2. V shed 6 bases, J shed 9 bases, and the junction held 12 bases outside the gene matches. Germline lookup yields CDR1 WSHSY and CDR2 SAAADI. This CDR3 region has 15 residues. The CDR3, as DNA: TGCGCCAGCAGGCGGGGACTAGTTAGCGGGGGTGAGCAGTTCTTC. Translated: CASRRGLVSGGEQFF.

V and J are TRBV6-1 and TRBJ2-7; D is tentatively TRBD1 or TRBD2 (5 bases each). V was trimmed by 10 bases and J by 2 bases, leaving 21 bases between them. Looked up from germline, CDR1 is MNHNS and CDR2 is SASEGT. The CDR3 covers 15 residues. The CDR3 nucleotides are TGTGCCACCACGCTGCTCGGGACCCCGGCCTACGAGCAGTACTTC. It codes for CATTLLGTPAYEQYF.

The genes are TRBV28 and TRBJ2-1; 8 bases align to TRBD2. Germline CDR1 MDHEN, CDR2 SYDVKM. V was clipped by 6 bases and J by 6 bases; unmatched bases: 10. The CDR3 contains 15 residues. CDR3 DNA sequence: TGTGCCAGCAGAAGCGGGGGTGGTGGGGCCAATGAGCAGTTCTTC. Translating it yields CASRSGGGGANEQFF.

The rearrangement links TRBV20-1 to TRBJ1-1; unclear D gene. This CDR3 is 10 amino acids long. With 6 bases removed from V and 1 base from J, the gap between germline ends came to 3 bases. Germline V lookup: CDR1 DFQATT, CDR2 SNEGSKA (reference sequence). DNA for the CDR3: TGCAGTGCGGGGAACACTGAAGCTTTCTTT. Its protein product is CSAGNTEAFF.

CDR3 sequence (DNA): TGTGCCAGCAGCGCCTTAAATAATGAAGCTTTCTTT. Amino acid sequence: CASSALNNEAFF. The rearrangement links TRBV7-9 to TRBJ1-1; D not resolved. The CDR3 runs 12 residues. Germline assignment: CDR1 SEHNR and CDR2 FQNEAQ (reference sequence). V was trimmed by 5 bases and J by 7 bases, leaving 11 bases between them.

The chain employs TRBV10-2 and TRBJ1-6; maybe TRBD1 (5 bases). Trimming cost V 3 bases and J 8 bases, with 14 bases left between them. The length of the CDR3 is 15 residues. Per germline, CDR1 WSHSY and CDR2 SAAADI. The CDR3 nucleotides read TGCGCCAGCAGTGACTTCAGGGACTACCATTCACCCCTCCACTTT. Protein sequence: CASSDFRDYHSPLHF.

This clone came up once. The chain links TRBV2 to TRBJ2-2; D not certain. CDR1 and CDR2 from the germline V gene are SNHLY and FYNNEI. V was pared by 3 bases and J by 4 bases, with 6 bases between. The CDR3 length is 13 residues. The CDR3 DNA reads TGTGCCAGCAGTGATGAATCCACCGGGGAGCTGTTTTTT. This sequence encodes CASSDESTGELFF.

The chain carries TRBV7-6 and TRBJ2-5; 7 bases map to TRBD1. This CDR3 has 15 amino acids. Per germline, CDR1 SGHVS and CDR2 FNYEAQ. V was clipped by 5 bases and J by 4 bases; unmatched bases: 10. CDR3 sequence (DNA): TGTGCCAGCAGCGAGGCGACAGGGAGAGGAGAGACCCAGTACTTC. Translating it yields CASSEATGRGETQYF.

Turning to this clone: The same CDR3 also results from other DNA sequences found in this sample. The chain's CDR3 is CASSSTSGLYNEQFF. DNA for the CDR3: TGCGCCAGCAGCTCTACTAGCGGACTCTACAATGAGCAGTTCTTC. V usage is TRBV5-1 and J usage is TRBJ2-1; 8 positions match TRBD2. Trimming cost V 3 bases and J 3 bases; bases outside gene matches: 5. CDR1 is SGHRS, CDR2 YFSETQ, per germline. The CDR3 length is 15 residues.

This clone was detected only once. This rearrangement joins TRBV7-6 to TRBJ1-1; 7 bases match TRBD1. The V gene end was trimmed by 3 bases and the J gene end by 3 bases; junction bases not matched to a gene: 10. This CDR3 has 16 residues. Looked up from germline, CDR1 is SGHVS and CDR2 is FNYEAQ. The CDR3 bases are TGTGCCAGCAGCTTGGGACAGCGGGAATGGGACACTGAAGCTTTCTTT. Amino acids: CASSLGQREWDTEAFF.

J is TRBJ1-5 and V is TRBV15, with 8 bases that match TRBD1. Germline-derived CDR1 and CDR2 are LNHNV and YYDKDF (reference sequence). With 0 bases clipped from V and 6 bases from J, the junction kept 4 bases outside the gene matches. CDR3 length equals 15 residues. CDR3 sequence reads: CATSRESGGRQPQHF. CDR3 in DNA: TGTGCCACCAGCAGAGAATCAGGGGGCCGTCAGCCCCAGCATTTT. Supplemented by reference TRBV15 and TRBJ1-5, the full variable domain reads DAMVIQNPRYQVTQFGKPVTLSCSQTLNHNVMYWYQQKSSQAPKLLFHYYDKDFNNEADTPDNFQSRRPNTSFCFLDIRSPGLGDTAMYLCATSRESGGRQPQHFGDGTRLSIL.

The V call is TRBV28, the J call TRBJ1-5; D gene uncertain. The CDR3 contains 14 residues. V gave up 5 bases and J gave up 4 bases, with 12 bases separating them. Per the germline V gene, CDR1 is MDHEN and CDR2 is SYDVKM. The CDR3 DNA reads as TGTGCCAGCAGTCTCGAGAGAGGAAATCAGCCCCAGCATTTT. Its protein product is CASSLERGNQPQHF.

The J gene is TRBJ2-7, the V gene TRBV28; no firm D call. The CDR3 has 11 amino acids. Between the trimmed V and J ends, which lost 4 bases and 7 bases, there was a span of 8 bases. Germline assignment: CDR1 MDHEN and CDR2 SYDVKM. The CDR3 reads CASSSNREQYF. DNA for the CDR3: TGTGCCAGCAGTTCCAACCGTGAGCAGTACTTC.

The rearrangement joins TRBV5-3 to TRBJ1-1; the D gene is possibly TRBD1 (6 bases). TRBV5-3 is assigned to the ORF class and has an uncertain function. CDR3 length equals 14 residues. V lost 0 bases and J lost 4, with 10 bases in between. This chain's CDR3 is CARSLGRGFTEAFF. The CDR3 coding sequence is TGTGCCAGAAGCTTGGGCAGGGGATTCACTGAAGCTTTCTTT.

The chain links TRBV15 to TRBJ2-1; 7 bases fit TRBD1. This CDR3 has 15 amino acids. Germline CDR1 is LNHNV and CDR2 is YYDKDF (reference sequence). After removal of 4 bases from V and 6 bases from J, the junction contained 9 bases not matched to a gene. The CDR3: CATSTAQGVGNEQFF. DNA for the CDR3: TGTGCCACCAGCACCGCTCAGGGGGTCGGCAATGAGCAGTTCTTC.

As to this clone: The sample carries other DNA sequences with the same CDR3. The chain uses TRBV18 and TRBJ1-6, with 11 bases fitting TRBD1. Germline CDR1 reads KGHSH; CDR2 reads LQKENI. J gave up 10 bases and V 4 bases, and 3 bases lay outside the gene matches. The CDR3 covers 14 residues. The CDR3: CASSLGQGESPLHF. The DNA for the CDR3 is TGTGCCAGCTCACTGGGACAGGGGGAATCACCCCTCCACTTT. Full variable domain (rest looked up from reference TRBV18 and TRBJ1-6): NAGVMQNPRHLVRRRGQEARLRCSPMKGHSHVYWYRQLPEEGLKFMVYLQKENIIDESGMPKERFSAEFPKEGPSILRIQQVVRGDSAAYFCASSLGQGESPLHFGNGTRLTVT.